These 4 T cell receptor beta chains came from one sample sequenced in a study of shared clonotypes between healthy human individuals. Clones were sequenced by immunoSEQ multiplex PCR, and TCRdb holds only the in-frame ones, with some missing. This table holds roughly 680,000 clones, over 55% found once. Source material: memory CD4+ T cells sorted from blood. As to subset: CD45RA-negative fraction. These receptors came from a woman aged 30 to 39 in good health.

The V and J genes are TRBV9 and TRBJ2-7; weak D call: TRBD1 (8 bases). Germline values: CDR1 SGDLS, CDR2 YYNGEE. The CDR3 is 19 amino acids. V lost 4 bases and J 2 bases, leaving 28 bases between the germline ends. The CDR3 coding sequence is TGTGCCAGCAGCCCGAGAGGGGGGGGGAGTCGGACAGGGACCTACGAGCAGTACTTC. Protein product: CASSPRGGGSRTGTYEQYF. Using reference TRBV9 and TRBJ2-7 for the parts outside the CDR3, the full variable domain is DSGVTQTPKHLITATGQRVTLRCSPRSGDLSVYWYQQSLDQGLQFLIQYYNGEERAKGNILERFSAQQFPDLHSELNLSSLELGDSALYFCASSPRGGGSRTGTYEQYFGPGTRLTVT.

The chain links TRBV6-1 to TRBJ2-1, with 9 bases fitting TRBD2. The ends lost 2 bases at V and 4 bases at J; junction bases unmatched: 9. Germline V gene sequence: CDR1 MNHNS, CDR2 SASEGT. CDR3 length: 17 amino acids. CDR3 bases: TGTGCCAGCAGTGAAAGTTTGGCGGGAGGGAGTTACAATGAGCAGTTCTTC. Protein product: CASSESLAGGSYNEQFF.

Notes on this clone: This sample includes further DNA sequences coding for the same CDR3. The chain joins TRBV29-1 to TRBJ1-5, with TRBD1 as a possible D gene (5 bases). This CDR3 has 12 residues. Germline CDR1 SQVTM, CDR2 ANQGSEA. The germline V and J ends were trimmed by 6 bases and 4 bases, with 10 bases remaining between them. CDR3 DNA sequence: TGCAGCGTGGGGGGATGGAATCAGCCCCAGCATTTT. It yields the protein CSVGGWNQPQHF.

This clone was seen a few times. Other nucleotide sequences from this sample produce the same CDR3. V gene TRBV7-3 combines with J gene TRBJ1-1; possible D gene TRBD1, 5 bases. The CDR3 runs to 13 residues. V dropped 5 bases and J dropped 3 bases, with 10 bases sitting between them. Per germline, CDR1 SGHTA and CDR2 FQGTGA. The CDR3 DNA is TGTGCCAGCAGCCCGCAGGGAGACACTGAAGCTTTCTTT. Protein product: CASSPQGDTEAFF.